One and the same sample provided the 9 T cell receptor beta chains below, sequenced in a study of CD8 T cells in ankylosing spondylitis. In TCRdb, the 5' RACE reads were re-called with MiXCR into one record per CDR3 protein. The sample contains fewer than 250,000 distinct CDR3 sequences, 10% of which appear only once. Material for sequencing was blood, either unsorted or a sorted T cell fraction (not recorded which). All receptors come from a male donor with ankylosing spondylitis or in good health (not recorded which).

The chain has TRBV30 and TRBJ1-2; no firm D call. The CDR3 is made up of 14 amino acids. Trimming shortened V by 2 bases and J by 6 bases, and 16 bases separated the two germline ends. Germline CDR1 GTSNPN, CDR2 SVGIG (reference sequence). The CDR3 here is CAWSTGMGTNGYTF. The CDR3 bases are TGTGCCTGGAGTACCGGGATGGGCACAAATGGCTACACCTTC.

The rearrangement joins TRBV6-5 to TRBJ2-7, with D perhaps being TRBD1 or TRBD2 (6 bases each). This CDR3 comprises 13 residues. CDR1 MNHEY and CDR2 SVGAGI come from the germline V gene. The ends were cut back, 11 bases at V and 5 bases at J, with 19 bases in the middle. CDR3: CAGSYREVNEQYF. The CDR3 coding sequence is TGTGCCGGAAGTTACAGGGAGGTGAACGAGCAGTACTTC.

This clonotype was seen ten or more times. The J gene is TRBJ2-1, the V gene TRBV10-3; 7 positions agree with TRBD2. Germline-derived CDR1 and CDR2 are ENHRY and SYGVKD. V lost 0 bases to trimming and J lost 6 bases; unmatched junction nucleotides: 8. CDR3 length: 16 residues. CDR3 loop: CAISESSAGEVNEQFF. CDR3 DNA: TGTGCCATCAGTGAGTCGTCGGCGGGAGAGGTCAATGAGCAGTTCTTC.

This clonotype was detected many times. CDR3 sequence (DNA): TGCGCCAGCACCCGGGACAGGGCCTATGGCTACACCTTC. Its translation: CASTRDRAYGYTF. The chain is built from TRBV5-1 and TRBJ1-2; 9 bases agree with TRBD1. The CDR3 runs 13 residues. V gave up 6 bases and J gave up 4 bases; unmatched junction bases: 4. Germline V gene lookup returns CDR1 SGHRS and CDR2 YFSETQ. Full variable domain (outside the CDR3, taken from reference TRBV5-1 and TRBJ1-2): KAGVTQTPRYLIKTRGQQVTLSCSPISGHRSVSWYQQTPGQGLQFLFEYFSETQRNKGNFPGRFSGRQFSNSRSEMNVSTLELGDSALYLCASTRDRAYGYTFGSGTRLTVV.

This clonotype was seen at least ten times. The CDR3 sequence: CSVEGGVSQFF. DNA of the CDR3: TGCAGCGTTGAAGGAGGGGTCTCGCAGTTCTTC. The genes are TRBV29-1 and TRBJ2-1; TRBD1 or TRBD2 may be the D gene (5 bases each). The germline V and J ends were trimmed by 1 base and 12 bases, with 10 bases remaining between them. CDR1 and CDR2 from the germline V gene are SQVTM and ANQGSEA. CDR3 length: 11 residues.

This clonotype was detected many times. V gene TRBV3-1 combines with J gene TRBJ1-1; D is ambiguous. CDR3 size: 11 residues. V dropped 0 bases and J dropped 11 bases, with 7 bases sitting between them. Germline-derived CDR1 and CDR2 are LGHDT and YNNKEL (reference sequence). The DNA for the CDR3 is TGTGCCAGCAGCCAAGACACCGGGGCTTTCTTT. Amino acid sequence: CASSQDTGAFF.

There are many counts of this clonotype. The chain recombines TRBV5-6 with TRBJ2-4; D tentatively reads TRBD1 or TRBD2 (5 bases each). The CDR3 contains 16 residues. CDR1 and CDR2 from the germline V gene are SGHDT and YYEEEE. Trimming removed 2 bases from V and 0 bases from J, with 12 bases in between. CDR3 bases: TGTGCCAGCAGCTTAGGGACGGCGCTAGCCAAAAACATTCAGTACTTC. This translates into CASSLGTALAKNIQYF.

The chain has TRBV29-1 and TRBJ1-2; 12 bases line up with TRBD1. Germline V gene sequence: CDR1 SQVTM, CDR2 ANQGSEA. The J segment lost 8 bases and the V segment lost 1 base, leaving 11 bases of the junction unmatched. The CDR3 covers 16 residues. The CDR3 DNA reads as TGCAGCGTTGAAGCTCCGGGACAGGGGGCGGCTTGGGGCTACACCTTC. Protein sequence: CSVEAPGQGAAWGYTF.

At least ten counts were recorded for this clonotype. This rearrangement joins TRBV20-1 to TRBJ2-3, with 12 bases identical to TRBD2. Germline CDR1 is DFQATT and CDR2 is SNEGSKA (reference sequence). V lost 1 base, J lost 6 bases, and 8 bases stayed unmatched. This CDR3 has 16 amino acids. CDR3 protein: CSARGATSGSRDTQYF. The CDR3 DNA follows: TGCAGTGCTAGAGGGGCGACTAGCGGGAGTCGGGATACGCAGTATTTT.